Given below is one T cell receptor (beta chain) in context. The CDR3 contains 13 residues. Germline V gene lookup returns CDR1 LNHDA and CDR2 SQIVND (reference sequence). Trimming stripped 7 bases from V and 5 bases from J, with 13 bases between. This sample is part of a study of blood T cell repertoires in COVID-19. Study information: Some COVID-19 samples were acute and others convalescent; all came from the United States, Italy and Spain. The cDNA or gDNA used as material had been derived from T cells, B-cell-depleted T cells, or PBMCs.

In the original processing: Reference gene primer amplification yielded estimated nucleated cell counts. Generated by immunoSEQ multiplex PCR, the TCRdb table keeps only in-frame clones and is missing some. The V and J calls and clone size come from that table; D and trimming were worked out from the DNA. The sample yields under 170,000 clones, 80% to 90% seen once. Sequenced: peripheral blood. The genes are TRBV19 and TRBJ2-3; possibly TRBD2 for D (6 bases). This receptor was identified in a man in his 70s with acute or convalescent COVID-19. Here the CDR3 reads CASTGLGGDTQYF. The DNA for the CDR3 is TGTGCCAGTACAGGACTGGGAGGAGATACGCAGTATTTT.